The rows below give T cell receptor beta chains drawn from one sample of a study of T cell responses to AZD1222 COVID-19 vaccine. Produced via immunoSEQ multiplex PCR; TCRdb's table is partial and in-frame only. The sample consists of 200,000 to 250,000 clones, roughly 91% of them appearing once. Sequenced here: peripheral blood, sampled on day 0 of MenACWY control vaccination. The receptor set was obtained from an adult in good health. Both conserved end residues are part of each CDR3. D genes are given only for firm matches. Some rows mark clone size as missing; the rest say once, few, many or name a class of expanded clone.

cdr3_nt: TGCGCCAGCAGCTTGGAGCGGGGTCTCTACGAGCAGTACTTC; cdr3_aa: CASSLERGLYEQYF; d_call: TRBD2; j_call: TRBJ2-7; clone_size: NA; v_call: TRBV5-1
cdr3_nt: TGCGCCAGCAGACCCGGGACAGGGAACACCGGGGAGCTGTTTTTT; cdr3_aa: CASRPGTGNTGELFF; d_call: TRBD1; j_call: TRBJ2-2; clone_size: NA; v_call: TRBV10-1
cdr3_nt: TGTGCCAGCTCACCGACGGACAGAAATCAGCCCCAGCATTTT; cdr3_aa: CASSPTDRNQPQHF; d_call: NA; j_call: TRBJ1-5; clone_size: few; v_call: TRBV18
cdr3_nt: TGTGCCAGCACCGACGGAGGCAGAGCTAACTATGGCTACACCTTC; cdr3_aa: CASTDGGRANYGYTF; d_call: NA; j_call: TRBJ1-2; clone_size: NA; v_call: TRBV5-8
cdr3_nt: TGTGCCATCAGGCCGGGACAGGGGTCGAGCTCTGGAAACACCATATATTTT; cdr3_aa: CAIRPGQGSSSGNTIYF; d_call: TRBD1; j_call: TRBJ1-3; clone_size: NA; v_call: TRBV10-3
cdr3_nt: TGTGCCAGCAGTCAATCGGGGGGGAACACTGAAGCTTTCTTT; cdr3_aa: CASSQSGGNTEAFF; d_call: NA; j_call: TRBJ1-1; clone_size: NA; v_call: TRBV6-6
cdr3_nt: TGTGCCAGCAGTGGAACGAGCGGGGGAAACACAGATACGCAGTATTTT; cdr3_aa: CASSGTSGGNTDTQYF; d_call: TRBD2; j_call: TRBJ2-3; clone_size: NA; v_call: TRBV6-1
cdr3_nt: TGTGCCAGCAACAAATTTCCACAGGGGGCGAACGAGCAGTACTTC; cdr3_aa: CASNKFPQGANEQYF; d_call: TRBD1; j_call: TRBJ2-7; clone_size: NA; v_call: TRBV6-5
cdr3_nt: TGTGCCAGCAGTTACACACAGGGGGATCGTTCACCCCTCCACTTT; cdr3_aa: CASSYTQGDRSPLHF; d_call: TRBD1; j_call: TRBJ1-6; clone_size: once; v_call: TRBV6-2/TRBV6-3
cdr3_nt: TGTGCCATCAGTGGAGACCCGGGGGACACAGATACGCAGTATTTT; cdr3_aa: CAISGDPGDTDTQYF; d_call: NA; j_call: TRBJ2-3; clone_size: NA; v_call: TRBV10-3
cdr3_nt: TGTGCCAGCAGTGCGACCGGGGGGCTAGAGCAGTATTTT; cdr3_aa: CASSATGGLEQYF; d_call: NA; j_call: TRBJ2-3; clone_size: NA; v_call: TRBV6-6
cdr3_nt: TGTGCCAGCAGCTTCTCCGGGACTTCCTACTCTGGAAACACCATATATTTT; cdr3_aa: CASSFSGTSYSGNTIYF; d_call: NA; j_call: TRBJ1-3; clone_size: NA; v_call: TRBV7-2
cdr3_nt: TGTGCCTGGAGTGTAGGCGGGGGTGGCACAGATACGCAGTATTTT; cdr3_aa: CAWSVGGGGTDTQYF; d_call: TRBD2; j_call: TRBJ2-3; clone_size: NA; v_call: TRBV30
cdr3_nt: TGCGCCAGCAGCTTGGTGGTGAACACTGAAGCTTTCTTT; cdr3_aa: CASSLVVNTEAFF; d_call: NA; j_call: TRBJ1-1; clone_size: NA; v_call: TRBV5-1
cdr3_nt: TGTGCCAGCAGTGACCGACAGGAAGGGGCGGGCACCATATATTTT; cdr3_aa: CASSDRQEGAGTIYF; d_call: NA; j_call: TRBJ1-3; clone_size: NA; v_call: TRBV6-1
cdr3_nt: TGTGCCTGGAGTGTACTCGTAAGCGGGGTCCCGGGTTACGAGCAGTACTTC; cdr3_aa: CAWSVLVSGVPGYEQYF; d_call: TRBD2; j_call: TRBJ2-7; clone_size: NA; v_call: TRBV30
cdr3_nt: TGCGCCAGCAGCTCCGGTATGGAGAACACTGAAGCTTTCTTT; cdr3_aa: CASSSGMENTEAFF; d_call: NA; j_call: TRBJ1-1; clone_size: NA; v_call: TRBV5-1
cdr3_nt: TGTGCCAGCAGTCCCCGGACCCAAGAGAAGTATGGCTACACCTTC; cdr3_aa: CASSPRTQEKYGYTF; d_call: NA; j_call: TRBJ1-2; clone_size: NA; v_call: TRBV27
cdr3_nt: TGTGCCAGCAGCCCCGGGACAGGAGGCAATCAGCCCCAGCATTTT; cdr3_aa: CASSPGTGGNQPQHF; d_call: TRBD1; j_call: TRBJ1-5; clone_size: NA; v_call: TRBV3-1/TRBV3-2
cdr3_nt: TGTGCCAGCAGTTACTTCGGTCTCGCACAGGGTGCTGAAACTTTCTTT; cdr3_aa: CASSYFGLAQGAETFF; d_call: NA; j_call: TRBJ1-1; clone_size: NA; v_call: TRBV6-2/TRBV6-3
cdr3_nt: TGTGCCAGCAGTTACTCCGGCGGGGGGCATTACAATGAGCAGTTCTTC; cdr3_aa: CASSYSGGGHYNEQFF; d_call: TRBD2; j_call: TRBJ2-1; clone_size: NA; v_call: TRBV6-5
cdr3_nt: TGCGCCAGCAGTGATTTCCAAGCCTTTAGGAATGAGCAGTTCTTC; cdr3_aa: CASSDFQAFRNEQFF; d_call: NA; j_call: TRBJ2-1; clone_size: NA; v_call: TRBV10-1
cdr3_nt: TGTGCCACCAGTGATGCATCAGGGGGGAAACTGTTTTTT; cdr3_aa: CATSDASGGKLFF; d_call: TRBD1; j_call: TRBJ1-4; clone_size: NA; v_call: TRBV24-1
cdr3_nt: TGTGCCAGTAGTATAGGGAGCAACTATGGCTACACCTTC; cdr3_aa: CASSIGSNYGYTF; d_call: NA; j_call: TRBJ1-2; clone_size: NA; v_call: TRBV19
cdr3_nt: TGCAGTGCCCATCACCAAGAGACCCAGTACTTC; cdr3_aa: CSAHHQETQYF; d_call: NA; j_call: TRBJ2-5; clone_size: NA; v_call: TRBV20-1
cdr3_nt: TGTGCCAGTACCCTTTCGGACGGCAAATCCGGGGAGCTGTTTTTT; cdr3_aa: CASTLSDGKSGELFF; d_call: NA; j_call: TRBJ2-2; clone_size: NA; v_call: TRBV19
cdr3_nt: TGTGCCAGCAGCTTTTTGCCTAGCCCTGAGGGTGAGCAGTTCTTC; cdr3_aa: CASSFLPSPEGEQFF; d_call: NA; j_call: TRBJ2-1; clone_size: NA; v_call: TRBV7-8
cdr3_nt: TGTGCCAGCAGCTTGGCACCCGGGACAGGGGGTTACGAGCAGTACTTC; cdr3_aa: CASSLAPGTGGYEQYF; d_call: TRBD1; j_call: TRBJ2-7; clone_size: NA; v_call: TRBV5-4
cdr3_nt: TGTGCCAGCAGCTCACGTAAGGGCACTGAAGCTTTCTTT; cdr3_aa: CASSSRKGTEAFF; d_call: NA; j_call: TRBJ1-1; clone_size: NA; v_call: TRBV9
cdr3_nt: TGTGCCAGCTCACCGCAGGAGAAGGGCAATCAGCCCCAGCATTTT; cdr3_aa: CASSPQEKGNQPQHF; d_call: NA; j_call: TRBJ1-5; clone_size: NA; v_call: TRBV18
cdr3_nt: TGTGCCAGCAGTTCAGGGGCGGGTTTAAACATTCAGTACTTC; cdr3_aa: CASSSGAGLNIQYF; d_call: NA; j_call: TRBJ2-4; clone_size: NA; v_call: TRBV6-5
cdr3_nt: TGTGCCTGGACCGACGGGAATTTGGGCTACACCTTC; cdr3_aa: CAWTDGNLGYTF; d_call: NA; j_call: TRBJ1-2; clone_size: NA; v_call: TRBV30
cdr3_nt: TGTGCCAGCAGTGACTCTGGAAAGTATTTAACTGGCTACACCTTC; cdr3_aa: CASSDSGKYLTGYTF; d_call: NA; j_call: TRBJ1-2; clone_size: few; v_call: TRBV6-4
cdr3_nt: TGTGCCTGGAGTGTGGGTTTAGGGGCTAATGAAAAACTGTTTTTT; cdr3_aa: CAWSVGLGANEKLFF; d_call: NA; j_call: TRBJ1-4; clone_size: NA; v_call: TRBV30
cdr3_nt: TGCGCCAGCAGCTTTATACAGGGAACCCAAGAGACCCAGTACTTC; cdr3_aa: CASSFIQGTQETQYF; d_call: NA; j_call: TRBJ2-5; clone_size: NA; v_call: TRBV5-1
cdr3_nt: TGCGCCAGCAGCCTCGGGACAGGGGTGGTCGGGGAGCTGTTTTTT; cdr3_aa: CASSLGTGVVGELFF; d_call: TRBD1; j_call: TRBJ2-2; clone_size: once; v_call: TRBV4-1
cdr3_nt: TGTGCCAGCAGCCCGAACACCGGGGAGCTGTTTTTT; cdr3_aa: CASSPNTGELFF; d_call: NA; j_call: TRBJ2-2; clone_size: NA; v_call: TRBV6-5
cdr3_nt: TGTGCCAGCTTGATGAACACTGAAGCTTTCTTT; cdr3_aa: CASLMNTEAFF; d_call: NA; j_call: TRBJ1-1; clone_size: once; v_call: TRBV6-5
cdr3_nt: TGCGCCAGCAGCCTAGGGACAGGCTATGGCTACACCTTC; cdr3_aa: CASSLGTGYGYTF; d_call: TRBD1; j_call: TRBJ1-2; clone_size: NA; v_call: TRBV5-1
cdr3_nt: TGTGCCAGCAGCCATCAAAAGACTAGCGGGGGATTAGGGGAGCTGTTTTTT; cdr3_aa: CASSHQKTSGGLGELFF; d_call: TRBD2; j_call: TRBJ2-2; clone_size: NA; v_call: TRBV3-1/TRBV3-2
cdr3_nt: TGTGCCAGTGGTCGACAGGTTTTTAATGAAAAACTGTTTTTT; cdr3_aa: CASGRQVFNEKLFF; d_call: NA; j_call: TRBJ1-4; clone_size: NA; v_call: TRBV2
cdr3_nt: TGTGCCAGCAGTTTCCCAGACAGAGAAAATTCCTATGGCTACACCTTC; cdr3_aa: CASSFPDRENSYGYTF; d_call: NA; j_call: TRBJ1-2; clone_size: NA; v_call: TRBV28
cdr3_nt: TGTGCCAGCAGCCAAGATTCGACGGGCTATGGCTACACCTTC; cdr3_aa: CASSQDSTGYGYTF; d_call: NA; j_call: TRBJ1-2; clone_size: NA; v_call: TRBV3-1/TRBV3-2
cdr3_nt: TGTGCCACCTGGAGTAGAATGAACACTGAAGCTTTCTTT; cdr3_aa: CATWSRMNTEAFF; d_call: NA; j_call: TRBJ1-1; clone_size: once; v_call: TRBV6-5
cdr3_nt: TGTGCCAGCACCTTAGGGGGGGCCAACGTCCTGACTTTC; cdr3_aa: CASTLGGANVLTF; d_call: NA; j_call: TRBJ2-6; clone_size: NA; v_call: TRBV12-3/TRBV12-4
cdr3_nt: TGCGCCAGTAGCCCCTCGGGAAATGAGCAGTTCTTC; cdr3_aa: CASSPSGNEQFF; d_call: NA; j_call: TRBJ2-1; clone_size: NA; v_call: TRBV5-1
cdr3_nt: TGTGCCAGCAGTGAATTGGCGTTCCGCCTTTACAATGAGCAGTTCTTC; cdr3_aa: CASSELAFRLYNEQFF; d_call: NA; j_call: TRBJ2-1; clone_size: NA; v_call: TRBV6-1
cdr3_nt: TGTGCCAGTGCGAGGGGACGCAATTCACCCCTCCACTTT; cdr3_aa: CASARGRNSPLHF; d_call: NA; j_call: TRBJ1-6; clone_size: NA; v_call: TRBV12-3/TRBV12-4
cdr3_nt: TGTGCCAGCTCCCCGGACAGTCCTGGAAACACCATATATTTT; cdr3_aa: CASSPDSPGNTIYF; d_call: NA; j_call: TRBJ1-3; clone_size: NA; v_call: TRBV18
cdr3_nt: TGTGCCAGCAGTGAACCTCGACAGGGGGCAAGAAATCAGCCCCAGCATTTT; cdr3_aa: CASSEPRQGARNQPQHF; d_call: TRBD1; j_call: TRBJ1-5; clone_size: NA; v_call: TRBV2
cdr3_nt: TGCAGCGTTGGACAACTGGTGGGCACTGAAGCTTTCTTT; cdr3_aa: CSVGQLVGTEAFF; d_call: NA; j_call: TRBJ1-1; clone_size: NA; v_call: TRBV29-1
cdr3_nt: TGTGCCAGCAGCTTAGTTTCAGGTTTAAACACTGAAGCTTTCTTT; cdr3_aa: CASSLVSGLNTEAFF; d_call: NA; j_call: TRBJ1-1; clone_size: once; v_call: TRBV7-2
cdr3_nt: TGTGCCAGCAGGTTACTAGCGGGGGGCTACAATGAGCAGTTCTTC; cdr3_aa: CASRLLAGGYNEQFF; d_call: TRBD2; j_call: TRBJ2-1; clone_size: NA; v_call: TRBV28
cdr3_nt: TGTGCCAGCAGTTTATCTGGTTCAAGAGGCGAGCAGTACTTC; cdr3_aa: CASSLSGSRGEQYF; d_call: NA; j_call: TRBJ2-7; clone_size: once; v_call: TRBV28
cdr3_nt: TGTGCCAGCAGCTTAGGAGGCAGGAATTCGGGAAACACCATATATTTT; cdr3_aa: CASSLGGRNSGNTIYF; d_call: NA; j_call: TRBJ1-3; clone_size: NA; v_call: TRBV11-1
cdr3_nt: TGCGCCAGCAGTGAGTCGAGGACAATCGAAAGCTACGAGCAGTACTTC; cdr3_aa: CASSESRTIESYEQYF; d_call: NA; j_call: TRBJ2-7; clone_size: NA; v_call: TRBV10-2
cdr3_nt: TGCAGTGCTAGTGACAGGGCGACGAAAGCTTTCTTT; cdr3_aa: CSASDRATKAFF; d_call: TRBD1; j_call: TRBJ1-1; clone_size: few; v_call: TRBV20-1
cdr3_nt: TGTGCCAGCAGTGACAGGGCGAAGAATCAGCCCCAGCATTTT; cdr3_aa: CASSDRAKNQPQHF; d_call: NA; j_call: TRBJ1-5; clone_size: NA; v_call: TRBV2
cdr3_nt: TGTGCCAGCAAAGCCTACCCAGGGGGCAGTGAGACCCAGTACTTC; cdr3_aa: CASKAYPGGSETQYF; d_call: TRBD1; j_call: TRBJ2-5; clone_size: NA; v_call: TRBV6-5
cdr3_nt: TGTGCCAGCAGCTCGAGGGCAGCTGGAAACACCATATATTTT; cdr3_aa: CASSSRAAGNTIYF; d_call: NA; j_call: TRBJ1-3; clone_size: NA; v_call: TRBV7-9